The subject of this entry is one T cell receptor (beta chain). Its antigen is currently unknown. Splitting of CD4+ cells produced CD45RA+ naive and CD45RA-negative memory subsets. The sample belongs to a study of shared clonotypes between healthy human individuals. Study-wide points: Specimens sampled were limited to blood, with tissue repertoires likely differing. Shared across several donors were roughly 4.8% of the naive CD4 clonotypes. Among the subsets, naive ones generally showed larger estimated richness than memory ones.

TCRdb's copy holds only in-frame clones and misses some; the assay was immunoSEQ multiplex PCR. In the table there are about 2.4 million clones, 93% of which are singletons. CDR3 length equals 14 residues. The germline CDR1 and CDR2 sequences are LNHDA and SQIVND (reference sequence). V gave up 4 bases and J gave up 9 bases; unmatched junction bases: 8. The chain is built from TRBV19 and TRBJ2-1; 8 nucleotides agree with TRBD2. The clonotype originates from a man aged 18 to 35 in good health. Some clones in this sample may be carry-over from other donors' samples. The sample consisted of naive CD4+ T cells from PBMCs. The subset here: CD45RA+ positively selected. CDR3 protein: CASSTGAGVGEQFF. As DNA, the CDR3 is TGTGCCAGTAGTACCGGAGCGGGAGTAGGTGAGCAGTTCTTC.